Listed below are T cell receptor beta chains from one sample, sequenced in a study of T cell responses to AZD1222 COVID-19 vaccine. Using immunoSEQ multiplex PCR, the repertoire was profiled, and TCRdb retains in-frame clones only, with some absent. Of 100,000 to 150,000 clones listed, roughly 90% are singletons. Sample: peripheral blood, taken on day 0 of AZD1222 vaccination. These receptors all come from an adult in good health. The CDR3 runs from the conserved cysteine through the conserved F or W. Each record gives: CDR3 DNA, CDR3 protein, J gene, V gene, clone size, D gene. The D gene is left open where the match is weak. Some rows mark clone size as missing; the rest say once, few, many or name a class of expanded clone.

cdr3_nt: TGTGCCAGCAGCTTAGAATCCAGCGGGAGGGCCTTCCGCGAGCAGTTCTTC
cdr3_aa: CASSLESSGRAFREQFF
j_call: TRBJ2-1
v_call: TRBV11-2
clone_size: .
d_call: TRBD2

cdr3_nt: TGTGCCAGTGACAGGGCTAGTGGGGCCAACGTCCTGACTTTC
cdr3_aa: CASDRASGANVLTF
j_call: TRBJ2-6
v_call: TRBV19
clone_size: .
d_call: TRBD1

cdr3_nt: TGTGCCAGCAACGGGATAGTCACAGATACGCAGTATTTT
cdr3_aa: CASNGIVTDTQYF
j_call: TRBJ2-3
v_call: TRBV28
clone_size: .
d_call: .

cdr3_nt: TGTGCCAGCAGCGACGGCTACGCGCAGTACTTC
cdr3_aa: CASSDGYAQYF
j_call: TRBJ2-7
v_call: TRBV11-1
clone_size: .
d_call: .

cdr3_nt: TGTGCCTGGAGTGTAACAAGGGACTGGCCCCAGCATTTT
cdr3_aa: CAWSVTRDWPQHF
j_call: TRBJ1-5
v_call: TRBV30
clone_size: .
d_call: .

cdr3_nt: TGTGCCAGCAGCCAAGAGGCAGCCGGAGCGGGCAATCAGCCCCAGCATTTT
cdr3_aa: CASSQEAAGAGNQPQHF
j_call: TRBJ1-5
v_call: TRBV4-2
clone_size: .
d_call: .

cdr3_nt: TGTGCCACCAGTGATTCCCGGAGTAGCGGGATCAACGAGCAGTACTTC
cdr3_aa: CATSDSRSSGINEQYF
j_call: TRBJ2-7
v_call: TRBV24-1
clone_size: .
d_call: TRBD2

cdr3_nt: TGTGCCAGCAGCCAAGATTTACCCCGGACAGGGGACGAAGAGACCCAGTACTTC
cdr3_aa: CASSQDLPRTGDEETQYF
j_call: TRBJ2-5
v_call: TRBV3-1/TRBV3-2
clone_size: .
d_call: TRBD1

cdr3_nt: TGTGCCAGCAGCTTAGTTAAGCCGGGCTACACCTTC
cdr3_aa: CASSLVKPGYTF
j_call: TRBJ1-2
v_call: TRBV7-9
clone_size: .
d_call: .

cdr3_nt: TGTGCCAGCAAACAGGGATATAATTCACCCCTCCACTTT
cdr3_aa: CASKQGYNSPLHF
j_call: TRBJ1-6
v_call: TRBV28
clone_size: .
d_call: .

cdr3_nt: TGTGCCAGCAGTGGGTATCGGACTAGCGGGAAGGGGTACGAGCAGTACTTC
cdr3_aa: CASSGYRTSGKGYEQYF
j_call: TRBJ2-7
v_call: TRBV25-1
clone_size: .
d_call: TRBD2

cdr3_nt: TGTGCCAGCGGAAGACTGGGCCCCTACAATGAGCAGTTCTTC
cdr3_aa: CASGRLGPYNEQFF
j_call: TRBJ2-1
v_call: TRBV27
clone_size: once
d_call: .

cdr3_nt: TGTGCCAGCAGCCCACTAGCGGAAGGGCTCTACGAGCAGTACTTC
cdr3_aa: CASSPLAEGLYEQYF
j_call: TRBJ2-7
v_call: TRBV7-9
clone_size: .
d_call: TRBD2

cdr3_nt: TGTGCCAGCAGCTTAGAGCTCGCCGGGACAGGGCCCAACTATGGCTACACCTTC
cdr3_aa: CASSLELAGTGPNYGYTF
j_call: TRBJ1-2
v_call: TRBV7-8
clone_size: .
d_call: TRBD1

cdr3_nt: TGTGCCAGCAGGGGCCGGGACAGTATGAACATTCAGTACTTC
cdr3_aa: CASRGRDSMNIQYF
j_call: TRBJ2-4
v_call: TRBV2
clone_size: .
d_call: TRBD1

cdr3_nt: TGTGCCAGCAGTGTGAACAGGGTGATTATGAACACTGAAGCTTTCTTT
cdr3_aa: CASSVNRVIMNTEAFF
j_call: TRBJ1-1
v_call: TRBV6-1
clone_size: few
d_call: .

cdr3_nt: TGCGCCAGCAGCTCGCAGGGGGCGAACACCGGGGAGCTGTTTTTT
cdr3_aa: CASSSQGANTGELFF
j_call: TRBJ2-2
v_call: TRBV5-1
clone_size: .
d_call: TRBD1

cdr3_nt: TGTGCCAGCAGCGTGAGGACTCAGCCCCAGCATTTT
cdr3_aa: CASSVRTQPQHF
j_call: TRBJ1-5
v_call: TRBV9
clone_size: .
d_call: .

cdr3_nt: TGTGCCAGCAGCCCCTCCGACAGGGGGCCTTATTCACCCCTCCACTTT
cdr3_aa: CASSPSDRGPYSPLHF
j_call: TRBJ1-6
v_call: TRBV5-6
clone_size: .
d_call: TRBD1

cdr3_nt: TGTGCCAGCAAACTGTTGGGCCTCTACGAGCAGTACTTC
cdr3_aa: CASKLLGLYEQYF
j_call: TRBJ2-7
v_call: TRBV2
clone_size: .
d_call: .

cdr3_nt: TGTGCCACCAGTGATTCTAGACCGGGACAGGGGGCATCGGGGGAGCTGTTTTTT
cdr3_aa: CATSDSRPGQGASGELFF
j_call: TRBJ2-2
v_call: TRBV24-1
clone_size: .
d_call: TRBD1

cdr3_nt: TGTGCCAGCAGGTATTCAGGACAAGAGACCCAGTACTTC
cdr3_aa: CASRYSGQETQYF
j_call: TRBJ2-5
v_call: TRBV27
clone_size: .
d_call: .

cdr3_nt: TGTGCCAGCTCACTCGACAGGGCCGTCGAAAAACTGTTTTTT
cdr3_aa: CASSLDRAVEKLFF
j_call: TRBJ1-4
v_call: TRBV18
clone_size: .
d_call: TRBD1

cdr3_nt: TGTGCCACCAGCAGAGACGGGAGATGGGGACAGGGTCTAGGAAATAACTCCTACGAGCAGTACTTC
cdr3_aa: CATSRDGRWGQGLGNNSYEQYF
j_call: TRBJ2-7
v_call: TRBV15
clone_size: .
d_call: TRBD1

cdr3_nt: TGTGCCACCAGTGATAATTCGGTGGGGCATGGCTACACCTTC
cdr3_aa: CATSDNSVGHGYTF
j_call: TRBJ1-2
v_call: TRBV24-1
clone_size: .
d_call: .

cdr3_nt: TGTGCCAGCAGTCCCAACCCGACAGGGGTTCTAGTCTATGGCTACACCTTC
cdr3_aa: CASSPNPTGVLVYGYTF
j_call: TRBJ1-2
v_call: TRBV27
clone_size: once
d_call: TRBD1

cdr3_nt: TGTGCCAGCAGCTTAGCGCCCACTACCTACGGGGGGTCGGGTGGCTACACCTTC
cdr3_aa: CASSLAPTTYGGSGGYTF
j_call: TRBJ1-2
v_call: TRBV7-6
clone_size: .
d_call: .

cdr3_nt: TGTGCCAGCAGCTTAGGTGGTCCGGCGCAGTTCTTC
cdr3_aa: CASSLGGPAQFF
j_call: TRBJ2-1
v_call: TRBV11-1
clone_size: .
d_call: .

cdr3_nt: TGTGCCAGCAGCCTTGGGGGCGTGGATAATGAAAAACTGTTTTTT
cdr3_aa: CASSLGGVDNEKLFF
j_call: TRBJ1-4
v_call: TRBV13
clone_size: .
d_call: .

cdr3_nt: TGCGCCAGCAGCAAAGGACAGGGGGGTATTCCATGGAACACTGAAGCTTTCTTT
cdr3_aa: CASSKGQGGIPWNTEAFF
j_call: TRBJ1-1
v_call: TRBV5-1
clone_size: .
d_call: TRBD1

cdr3_nt: TGTGCCAGCAGTCACCACGACAGAACGAACACTGAAGCTTTCTTT
cdr3_aa: CASSHHDRTNTEAFF
j_call: TRBJ1-1
v_call: TRBV6-1
clone_size: .
d_call: .

cdr3_nt: TGTGCCAGCAGCCCCCTGGGTAGCGAGAACACCGGGGAGCTGTTTTTT
cdr3_aa: CASSPLGSENTGELFF
j_call: TRBJ2-2
v_call: TRBV11-3
clone_size: .
d_call: .

cdr3_nt: TGTGCCAGCAGGACAGGGGGCTTTAACACCGGGGAGCTGTTTTTT
cdr3_aa: CASRTGGFNTGELFF
j_call: TRBJ2-2
v_call: TRBV5-4
clone_size: .
d_call: TRBD1

cdr3_nt: TGTGCCAGCAGCTTAACCTCTTTTGGGGGGGAGACCCAGTACTTC
cdr3_aa: CASSLTSFGGETQYF
j_call: TRBJ2-5
v_call: TRBV7-3
clone_size: once
d_call: .

cdr3_nt: TGCGCCAGCAGCCAAGAAGGGGATAATTCACCCCTCCACTTT
cdr3_aa: CASSQEGDNSPLHF
j_call: TRBJ1-6
v_call: TRBV4-1
clone_size: .
d_call: .

cdr3_nt: TGTGCCAGCAGTTTATATCGGGACAGCTATGGCTACACCTTC
cdr3_aa: CASSLYRDSYGYTF
j_call: TRBJ1-2
v_call: TRBV27
clone_size: .
d_call: TRBD1

cdr3_nt: TGTGCCAGCAGCCCGACTAGCGAGTTTTACGAGCAGTACTTC
cdr3_aa: CASSPTSEFYEQYF
j_call: TRBJ2-7
v_call: TRBV5-4
clone_size: .
d_call: TRBD2

cdr3_nt: TGTGCCATCAGTGAGTCCGGGGGGCCCGGGGAGCTGTTTTTT
cdr3_aa: CAISESGGPGELFF
j_call: TRBJ2-2
v_call: TRBV10-3
clone_size: few
d_call: .

cdr3_nt: TGTGCCAGCGTTAGCGGGAGCCCCTACGAGCAGTACTTC
cdr3_aa: CASVSGSPYEQYF
j_call: TRBJ2-7
v_call: TRBV28
clone_size: .
d_call: TRBD2

cdr3_nt: TGTGCCAGCAGTTACGGAGGGTTCGGTGAAAAACTGTTTTTT
cdr3_aa: CASSYGGFGEKLFF
j_call: TRBJ1-4
v_call: TRBV6-5
clone_size: .
d_call: .

cdr3_nt: TGCGCCAGCAGCTTACAGGGAAAAGACGGCGGCTACACCTTC
cdr3_aa: CASSLQGKDGGYTF
j_call: TRBJ1-2
v_call: TRBV5-1
clone_size: .
d_call: .

cdr3_nt: TGCGCCAGCAGCCAACCTTTAGCCAAAAACATTCAGTACTTC
cdr3_aa: CASSQPLAKNIQYF
j_call: TRBJ2-4
v_call: TRBV4-1
clone_size: .
d_call: .

cdr3_nt: TGTGCCTGGAGTGTACTTGCTGAAGCTTTCTTT
cdr3_aa: CAWSVLAEAFF
j_call: TRBJ1-1
v_call: TRBV30
clone_size: .
d_call: .

cdr3_nt: TGTGCCAGCAGTCGACGGAACTCGGGAGGGGGCTACACCTTC
cdr3_aa: CASSRRNSGGGYTF
j_call: TRBJ1-2
v_call: TRBV28
clone_size: few
d_call: .

cdr3_nt: TGTGCCAGCAGCTTAGAAAATTCACCCCTCCACTTT
cdr3_aa: CASSLENSPLHF
j_call: TRBJ1-6
v_call: TRBV7-9
clone_size: .
d_call: .